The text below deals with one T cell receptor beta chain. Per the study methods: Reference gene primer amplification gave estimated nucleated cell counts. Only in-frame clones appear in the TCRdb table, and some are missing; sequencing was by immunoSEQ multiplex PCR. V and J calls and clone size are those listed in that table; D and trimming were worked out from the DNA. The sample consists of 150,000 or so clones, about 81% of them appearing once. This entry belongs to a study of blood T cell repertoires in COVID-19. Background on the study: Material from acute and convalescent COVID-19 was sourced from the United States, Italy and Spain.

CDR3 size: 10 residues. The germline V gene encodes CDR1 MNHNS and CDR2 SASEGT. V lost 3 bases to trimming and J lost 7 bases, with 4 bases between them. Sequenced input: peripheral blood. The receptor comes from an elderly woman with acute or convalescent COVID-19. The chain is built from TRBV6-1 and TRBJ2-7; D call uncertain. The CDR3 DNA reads TGTGCCAGCAGTGACAGAGAGCAGTACTTC. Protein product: CASSDREQYF.